The rows below give T cell receptor beta chains drawn from one sample of a study of post-analysis software for immune sequencing data. TCRdb fed the PCR reads into MiXCR, producing one record per CDR3 protein. Of hundreds of thousands of distinct CDR3 sequences in the sample, about 27% are singletons; the top ten hold more than 0.55%. Sequenced input: blood. Receptors were obtained from a girl aged 5 to 17 with multiple sclerosis. The CDR3 runs from the conserved cysteine through the conserved F or W. The order of the fields is V gene, D gene, J gene, clone size, CDR3 DNA, CDR3 protein. D genes are given only for firm matches. Rows give clone size only sometimes, using once, few, many, or a class for an expanded clone.

V: TRBV19; D: -; J: TRBJ2-3; size: once; DNA: TGTGCCAGTATCCCCGGGACTCGCACAGATACGCAGTATTTT; CDR3: CASIPGTRTDTQYF
V: TRBV2; D: -; J: TRBJ1-1; size: -; DNA: TGTGCCAGCAGGGACAGAGAGAACACTGAAGCTTTCTTT; CDR3: CASRDRENTEAFF
V: TRBV7-2; D: -; J: TRBJ2-5; size: few; DNA: TGTGCCAGCAGCTTACTCCCCCACAGAAAAGAGACCCAGTACTTC; CDR3: CASSLLPHRKETQYF
V: TRBV28; D: -; J: TRBJ2-7; size: -; DNA: TGTGCCAGCAACGGGACGCCAACCTACGAGCAGTACTTC; CDR3: CASNGTPTYEQYF
V: TRBV20-1; D: -; J: TRBJ1-5; size: -; DNA: TGCAGTGCCAGCACAGGATCGGGTCAGCCCCAGCATTTT; CDR3: CSASTGSGQPQHF
V: TRBV4-3; D: -; J: TRBJ1-5; size: -; DNA: TGCGCCAGCAGCCAATACCAGCGAAGCAATCAGCCCCAGCATTTT; CDR3: CASSQYQRSNQPQHF
V: TRBV20-1; D: TRBD2; J: TRBJ2-1; size: few; DNA: TGCAGTGCTAGAGAAGCGGGGCCGACCTACAATGAGCAGTTCTTC; CDR3: CSAREAGPTYNEQFF
V: TRBV9; D: TRBD1; J: TRBJ2-6; size: -; DNA: TGTGCCAGCAGCCCAACAGGGGTTGGGGCCAACGTCCTGACTTTC; CDR3: CASSPTGVGANVLTF
V: TRBV29-1; D: -; J: TRBJ1-1; size: -; DNA: TGCAGCGTGGATGGACACCCGGCTACTGAAGCTTTCTTT; CDR3: CSVDGHPATEAFF
V: TRBV4-1; D: TRBD1; J: TRBJ1-2; size: -; DNA: TGCGCCAGCAGCCAAGCCTCGGACAGGGTGCGGGGCTACACCTTC; CDR3: CASSQASDRVRGYTF
V: TRBV6-5; D: -; J: TRBJ1-2; size: many; DNA: TGTGCCAGCAGTCCGGACAGTGAATGCTACACCTTC; CDR3: CASSPDSECYTF
V: TRBV18; D: -; J: TRBJ2-3; size: -; DNA: TGTGCCAGCTCACCAACCGGGAGCCCTAGCACAGATACGCAGTATTTT; CDR3: CASSPTGSPSTDTQYF
V: TRBV27; D: TRBD2; J: TRBJ2-5; size: -; DNA: TGTGCCAGCAGTAGCGGGACTAGCGGGGGGAATCAAGAGACCCAGTACTTC; CDR3: CASSSGTSGGNQETQYF
V: TRBV28; D: TRBD1; J: TRBJ1-2; size: few; DNA: TGTGCCAACCAAGACAGGGGTTTCAATGGCTACACCTTC; CDR3: CANQDRGFNGYTF
V: TRBV7-9; D: -; J: TRBJ2-5; size: -; DNA: TGTGCCAGCAGCCCCCGTAAAAGCGGGGAGACCCAGTACTTC; CDR3: CASSPRKSGETQYF
V: TRBV15; D: -; J: TRBJ2-5; size: many; DNA: TGTGCCACCAGCAGAGATGTTGGGGATGAGACCCAGTACTTC; CDR3: CATSRDVGDETQYF
V: TRBV20-1; D: TRBD2; J: TRBJ2-5; size: -; DNA: TGCAGTGGCCGCGGGAGCACAGAGACCCAGTACTTC; CDR3: CSGRGSTETQYF
V: TRBV28; D: TRBD1; J: TRBJ2-7; size: -; DNA: TGTGCCAGCCTGGGGCAAACAGGGGGCTGGACCTACGAGCAGTACTTC; CDR3: CASLGQTGGWTYEQYF
V: TRBV29-1; D: TRBD1; J: TRBJ1-1; size: many; DNA: TGCAGCGTAGACAGGGGAACGGAAGCTTTCTTT; CDR3: CSVDRGTEAFF
V: TRBV20-1; D: -; J: TRBJ1-2; size: -; DNA: TGCAGTGCTAGAAATAGCAGCTATGGCTACACCTTC; CDR3: CSARNSSYGYTF
V: TRBV7-2; D: TRBD1; J: TRBJ2-7; size: few; DNA: TGTGCCAGCAGCGTGAGAAGACAGGGGCCGTCTGGCGAGCAGTACTTC; CDR3: CASSVRRQGPSGEQYF
V: TRBV18; D: -; J: TRBJ2-7; size: few; DNA: TGTGCCAGCTCACCACCTTCCGGTCTACCTTACGAGCAGTACTTC; CDR3: CASSPPSGLPYEQYF
V: TRBV7-9; D: TRBD1; J: TRBJ2-1; size: -; DNA: TGTGCCAGCAGCTTAGGAGGGAGACAGGGACCCTACAATGAGCAGTTCTTC; CDR3: CASSLGGRQGPYNEQFF
V: TRBV20-1; D: TRBD1; J: TRBJ1-2; size: -; DNA: TGCAGTGCGATCACAGGGGCGGAGTATGGCTACACCTTC; CDR3: CSAITGAEYGYTF
V: TRBV5-1; D: TRBD2; J: TRBJ2-3; size: few; DNA: TGCGCCAGCAGCTCAGCGGGGGGGCGAACAGATACGCAGTATTTT; CDR3: CASSSAGGRTDTQYF
V: TRBV7-2; D: -; J: TRBJ2-3; size: few; DNA: TGTGCCAGCAGCTTTGACAGGACAGATACGCAGTATTTT; CDR3: CASSFDRTDTQYF
V: TRBV10-3; D: -; J: TRBJ2-7; size: -; DNA: TGTGCCATCAGTGAGGACAACGGCGAGCAGTACTTC; CDR3: CAISEDNGEQYF
V: TRBV4-3; D: -; J: TRBJ2-7; size: -; DNA: TGCGCCAGCGGCCAAGATGGGCGGGCCTACGAGCAGTACTTC; CDR3: CASGQDGRAYEQYF
V: TRBV6-1; D: TRBD1; J: TRBJ2-7; size: few; DNA: TGTGCCAGCAGGATACAGGGGGCCCACGAGCAGTACTTC; CDR3: CASRIQGAHEQYF
V: TRBV6-5; D: TRBD1; J: TRBJ1-2; size: -; DNA: TGTGCCAGCAGTTACCCGAGTTCTACAGGGGGCCATGGCTACACCTTC; CDR3: CASSYPSSTGGHGYTF
V: TRBV28; D: TRBD1; J: TRBJ2-5; size: -; DNA: TGTGCCAGCAGTTGGGTCAGACAGGGAACAGAGACCCAGTACTTC; CDR3: CASSWVRQGTETQYF
V: TRBV7-2; D: TRBD2; J: TRBJ2-5; size: -; DNA: TGTGCCAGCAGCTGGAGGGGGAGTAGCGGGGGTACGGAGACCCAGTACTTC; CDR3: CASSWRGSSGGTETQYF
V: TRBV12-3/TRBV12-4; D: -; J: TRBJ1-1; size: -; DNA: TGTGCCAGCACCTCCGCAGTAACGGGCACTGAAGCTTTCTTT; CDR3: CASTSAVTGTEAFF
V: TRBV12-3/TRBV12-4; D: TRBD1; J: TRBJ2-7; size: -; DNA: TGTGCCAGCAGTCAAGGACAGGGTGCCTGCGAGCAGTACTTC; CDR3: CASSQGQGACEQYF
V: TRBV7-8; D: -; J: TRBJ2-6; size: -; DNA: TGTGCCAGCAGCTTTACGCCAGAATCATCTGGGGCCAACGTCCTGACTTTC; CDR3: CASSFTPESSGANVLTF
V: TRBV7-9; D: TRBD1; J: TRBJ1-4; size: few; DNA: TGTGCCAGCAGCTTAGTAGCCGGGACAGGGGATGAAAAACTGTTTTTT; CDR3: CASSLVAGTGDEKLFF
V: TRBV28; D: -; J: TRBJ2-7; size: few; DNA: TGTGCCAGCAGTGCCCAGGTGGGAGGTCCATCCTACGAGCAGTACTTC; CDR3: CASSAQVGGPSYEQYF
V: TRBV7-9; D: -; J: TRBJ2-7; size: few; DNA: TGTGCCAGCAGCTGGACAGAGGCACCTGGCGACGAGCAGTACTTC; CDR3: CASSWTEAPGDEQYF
V: TRBV5-6; D: -; J: TRBJ1-2; size: few; DNA: TGTGCCAGCAGCTGGGGGGACTCCGCAAACTATGGCTACACCTTC; CDR3: CASSWGDSANYGYTF
V: TRBV5-1; D: -; J: TRBJ1-1; size: few; DNA: TGCGCCAGCAGCCCGCGGACGGGTGGCATGAACACTGAAGCTTTCTTT; CDR3: CASSPRTGGMNTEAFF
V: TRBV7-2; D: -; J: TRBJ2-5; size: few; DNA: TGTGCCAGCAGCTTACAGGCCAGGCGGGAGACCCAGTACTTC; CDR3: CASSLQARRETQYF
V: TRBV6-5; D: TRBD2; J: TRBJ2-7; size: many; DNA: TGTGCCAGCAGTTACGGCCTAGCGGGAGACGAGCAGTACTTC; CDR3: CASSYGLAGDEQYF
V: TRBV6-2/TRBV6-3; D: -; J: TRBJ2-5; size: few; DNA: TGTGCCAGCAGTTACCGGGGGGCGAGGGAGCAGTACTTC; CDR3: CASSYRGAREQYF
V: TRBV20-1; D: TRBD2; J: TRBJ2-7; size: -; DNA: TGCAGTGCTAGTTTCGGGACTACTGACGAGCAGTACTTC; CDR3: CSASFGTTDEQYF
V: TRBV28; D: -; J: TRBJ2-3; size: few; DNA: TGTGCCAGCAGTTCCAGGGAGTTGGTTCAGTATTTT; CDR3: CASSSRELVQYF
V: TRBV14; D: -; J: TRBJ2-1; size: few; DNA: TGTGCCAGCAGCAAAACAGGGTCTTTTTATGGTGAGCAGTTCTTC; CDR3: CASSKTGSFYGEQFF
V: TRBV15; D: -; J: TRBJ2-1; size: few; DNA: TGTGCCACCAGCAGAGATATGAATGAGCAGTTCTTC; CDR3: CATSRDMNEQFF
V: TRBV7-2; D: -; J: TRBJ2-7; size: -; DNA: TGTGCCAGCAGCTTAGGATCTTCCGACAGGTTCTCCTACGAGCAGTACTTC; CDR3: CASSLGSSDRFSYEQYF
V: TRBV20-1; D: -; J: TRBJ2-1; size: -; DNA: TGCAGTGCTAGAGATATCCCCGGGACCTCCTACAATGAGCAGTTCTTC; CDR3: CSARDIPGTSYNEQFF
V: TRBV11-1; D: TRBD1; J: TRBJ2-2; size: -; DNA: TGTGCCAGCAGCCCTACCTCCGGGACAGGGGGCTTCGGGGAGCTGTTTTTT; CDR3: CASSPTSGTGGFGELFF
V: TRBV20-1; D: -; J: TRBJ2-3; size: many; DNA: TGCAGTGCTAGCCCCCCGGGACCCTCATGGGATACGCAGTATTTT; CDR3: CSASPPGPSWDTQYF
V: TRBV29-1; D: TRBD2; J: TRBJ2-1; size: few; DNA: TGCAGCGTAGATACTAGCGGGAGCGTCGATGAGCAGTTCTTC; CDR3: CSVDTSGSVDEQFF
V: TRBV29-1; D: -; J: TRBJ2-7; size: many; DNA: TGCAGCGTGGCAGTTCACAGGGACACCTACGAGCAGTACTTC; CDR3: CSVAVHRDTYEQYF
V: TRBV20-1; D: TRBD2; J: TRBJ2-1; size: -; DNA: TGCAGTGGTGAATGGACTAGCGGGAGCGATTGGAATGAGCAGTTCTTC; CDR3: CSGEWTSGSDWNEQFF
V: TRBV20-1; D: -; J: TRBJ1-6; size: -; DNA: TGCAGTGCGCCGAATCCTTCTAACTCACCCCTCCACTTT; CDR3: CSAPNPSNSPLHF